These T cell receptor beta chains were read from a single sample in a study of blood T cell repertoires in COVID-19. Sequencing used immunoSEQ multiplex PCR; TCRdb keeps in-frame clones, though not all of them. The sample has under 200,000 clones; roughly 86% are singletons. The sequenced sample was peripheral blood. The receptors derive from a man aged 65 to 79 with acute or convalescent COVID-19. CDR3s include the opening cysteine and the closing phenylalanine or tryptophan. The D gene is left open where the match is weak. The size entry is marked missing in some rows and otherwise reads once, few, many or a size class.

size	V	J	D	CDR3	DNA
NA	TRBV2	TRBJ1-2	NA	CASSVYHGYTF	TGTGCCAGCAGTGTTTATCATGGCTACACCTTC
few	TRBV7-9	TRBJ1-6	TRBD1	CASSNRDSRTSPLHF	TGTGCCAGCAGCAACCGGGACAGTCGGACTTCACCCCTCCACTTT
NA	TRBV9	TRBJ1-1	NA	CASSVGAGMAFF	TGTGCCAGCAGCGTAGGTGCAGGGATGGCTTTCTTT
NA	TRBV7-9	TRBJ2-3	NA	CASSLTGTDTQYF	TGTGCCAGCAGCTTAACAGGGACAGATACGCAGTATTTT
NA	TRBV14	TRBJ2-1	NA	CASSLLQTSRGRNEQFF	TGTGCCAGCAGCTTACTGCAGACCTCACGGGGTAGGAATGAGCAGTTCTTC
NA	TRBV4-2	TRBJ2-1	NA	CASSQGYLGGLEQFF	TGTGCCAGCAGCCAAGGTTACCTCGGGGGGCTTGAGCAGTTCTTC
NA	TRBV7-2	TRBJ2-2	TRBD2	CASSLVWGGNTGELFF	TGTGCCAGCAGCTTAGTATGGGGGGGGAACACCGGGGAGCTGTTTTTT
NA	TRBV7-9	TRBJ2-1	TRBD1	CASSPPGTGGDEQFF	TGTGCCAGCAGCCCACCCGGGACAGGGGGGGATGAGCAGTTCTTC
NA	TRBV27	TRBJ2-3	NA	CASSLLTATDTQYF	TGTGCCAGCAGTTTATTGACAGCAACAGATACGCAGTATTTT
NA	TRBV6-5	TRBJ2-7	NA	CASGYGHLSYEQYF	TGTGCCAGCGGTTACGGACATCTCTCCTACGAGCAGTACTTC
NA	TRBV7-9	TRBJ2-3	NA	CASSPRVPDTQYF	TGTGCCAGCAGCCCGAGGGTCCCAGATACGCAGTATTTT
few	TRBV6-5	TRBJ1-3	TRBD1	CASGDRDPSGNTIYF	TGTGCCAGCGGGGACAGGGACCCTTCTGGAAACACCATATATTTT
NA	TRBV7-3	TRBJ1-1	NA	CASSFTRVEAFF	TGTGCCAGCAGCTTTACCCGGGTTGAAGCTTTCTTT
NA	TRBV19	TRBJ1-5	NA	CASSTDRDQPQHF	TGTGCCAGTAGTACGGACAGAGATCAGCCCCAGCATTTT
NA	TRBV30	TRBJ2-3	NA	CAWSQRRADTQYF	TGTGCCTGGAGTCAAAGGAGGGCAGATACGCAGTATTTT
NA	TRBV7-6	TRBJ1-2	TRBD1	CASSLAGTGLGYTF	TGTGCCAGCAGCTTAGCCGGGACAGGACTGGGCTACACCTTC
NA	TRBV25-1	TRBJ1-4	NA	CASSAGQGKLFF	TGTGCCAGCAGTGCGGGACAAGGAAAACTGTTTTTT
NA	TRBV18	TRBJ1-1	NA	CASSPEGVRTEAFF	TGTGCCAGCTCACCAGAGGGAGTAAGGACTGAAGCTTTCTTT
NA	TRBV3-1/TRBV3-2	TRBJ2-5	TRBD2	CASSQVVFIAGGQETQYF	TGTGCCAGCAGCCAAGTGGTATTCATAGCGGGGGGGCAAGAGACCCAGTACTTC
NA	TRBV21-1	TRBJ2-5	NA	CASTPGPGGETQYF	TGTGCCAGCACCCCCGGACCGGGAGGGGAGACCCAGTACTTC
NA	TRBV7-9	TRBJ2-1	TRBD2	CASSSGTSGYNEQFF	TGTGCCAGCAGCTCCGGGACTAGCGGATACAATGAGCAGTTCTTC
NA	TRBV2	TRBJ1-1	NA	CASRWTAGMNTEAFF	TGTGCCAGCAGATGGACGGCGGGCATGAACACTGAAGCTTTCTTT
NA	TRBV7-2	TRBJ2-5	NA	CASRQGLQETQYF	TGTGCCAGCAGACAGGGATTACAAGAGACCCAGTACTTC
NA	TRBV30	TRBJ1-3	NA	CAWQAGLSGNTIYF	TGTGCCTGGCAAGCCGGACTCTCTGGAAACACCATATATTTT
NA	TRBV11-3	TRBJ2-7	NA	CASSPQDSYEQYF	TGTGCCAGCAGTCCTCAGGACTCCTACGAGCAGTACTTC
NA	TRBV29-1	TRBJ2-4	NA	CSVVSGLAKNIQYF	TGCAGCGTTGTATCAGGGCTAGCCAAAAACATTCAGTACTTC
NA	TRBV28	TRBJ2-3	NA	CASTTEGADTQYF	TGTGCCAGCACCACTGAGGGAGCAGATACGCAGTATTTT
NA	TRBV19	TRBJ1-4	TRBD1	CASSPVGTGNEKLFF	TGTGCCAGCAGCCCCGTGGGGACAGGAAATGAAAAACTGTTTTTT
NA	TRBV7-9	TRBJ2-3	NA	CASSLTEGSTDTQYF	TGTGCCAGCAGCTTAACCGAGGGTAGTACAGATACGCAGTATTTT
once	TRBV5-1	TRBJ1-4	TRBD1	CASSIGQGINEKLFF	TGCGCCAGCAGCATAGGACAGGGGATTAATGAAAAACTGTTTTTT
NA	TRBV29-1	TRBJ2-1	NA	CSVEGHSSYNEQFF	TGCAGCGTTGAAGGACACAGCTCCTACAATGAGCAGTTCTTC
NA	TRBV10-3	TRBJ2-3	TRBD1	CAISTPGQGDTDTQYF	TGTGCCATCAGTACACCGGGACAGGGGGACACAGATACGCAGTATTTT
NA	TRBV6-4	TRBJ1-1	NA	CASEPGRGNTEAFF	TGTGCCAGTGAACCGGGCAGGGGGAACACTGAAGCTTTCTTT
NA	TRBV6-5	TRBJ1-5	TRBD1	CASRITGVSNQPQHF	TGTGCCAGCAGAATTACAGGGGTTAGCAATCAGCCCCAGCATTTT
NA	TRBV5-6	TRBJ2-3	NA	CASSRDSGYPDTQYF	TGTGCCAGCAGCCGGGACAGCGGGTACCCAGATACGCAGTATTTT
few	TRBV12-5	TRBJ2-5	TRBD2	CASGPPAGRTHQETQYF	TGTGCTAGTGGTCCCCCAGCGGGGCGGACACACCAAGAGACCCAGTACTTC
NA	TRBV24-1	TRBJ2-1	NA	CATSRGMAEQFF	TGTGCCACCAGTCGCGGGATGGCTGAGCAGTTCTTC
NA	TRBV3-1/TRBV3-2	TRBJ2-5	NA	CASSHRVEEETQYF	TGTGCCAGCAGCCACAGGGTGGAAGAAGAGACCCAGTACTTC
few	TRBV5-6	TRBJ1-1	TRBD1	CASSRQGRTEAFF	TGTGCCAGCAGCCGACAGGGGCGAACTGAAGCTTTCTTT
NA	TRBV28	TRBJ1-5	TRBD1	CASSPGQGHLNQPQHF	TGTGCCAGCAGTCCGGGACAGGGCCACCTTAATCAGCCCCAGCATTTT
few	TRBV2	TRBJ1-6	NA	CASNGEAGSPLHF	TGTGCCAGCAACGGGGAAGCGGGTTCACCCCTCCACTTT
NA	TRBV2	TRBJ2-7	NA	CASSESPSSYEQYF	TGTGCCAGCAGTGAGTCCCCCAGCTCCTACGAGCAGTACTTC
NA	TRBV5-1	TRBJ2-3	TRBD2	CASSLSGTRGDTQYF	TGCGCCAGCAGCTTAAGCGGGACCCGAGGAGATACGCAGTATTTT